A selection of T cell receptor beta chains follows, all from one sample in a study of blood T cell repertoires in COVID-19. Here immunoSEQ multiplex PCR was the method, and the copy in TCRdb shows in-frame clones only, minus some. The sample consists of 140,000 or so clones, about 90% of them appearing once. The sequenced material came from peripheral blood. Receptors were obtained from a man in his fifties who had recovered from COVID-19. Each CDR3 is given with its conserved first and last residue. D genes are given only for firm matches. The size field is filled for only some rows; it gives once, few, many or a size class.

v_call: TRBV18
clone_size: .
d_call: .
j_call: TRBJ1-4
cdr3_aa: CASSDPTVRNEKLFF
cdr3_nt: TGTGCCAGCTCAGATCCGACAGTGAGAAATGAAAAACTGTTTTTT

v_call: TRBV18
clone_size: .
d_call: .
j_call: TRBJ2-1
cdr3_aa: CASSPPNTRGPYNEQFF
cdr3_nt: TGTGCCAGCTCACCTCCAAACACCAGGGGTCCCTACAATGAGCAGTTCTTC

v_call: TRBV6-1
clone_size: .
d_call: .
j_call: TRBJ1-5
cdr3_aa: CASSGANREQPQHF
cdr3_nt: TGTGCCAGCAGTGGAGCAAACAGGGAACAGCCCCAGCATTTT

v_call: TRBV5-1
clone_size: .
d_call: .
j_call: TRBJ2-1
cdr3_aa: CASSLGGVFNEQFF
cdr3_nt: TGCGCCAGCAGCTTGGGGGGAGTTTTCAATGAGCAGTTCTTC

v_call: TRBV5-5
clone_size: .
d_call: .
j_call: TRBJ1-4
cdr3_aa: CASSSPERTNEKLFF
cdr3_nt: TGTGCCAGCAGCTCTCCTGAGAGGACTAATGAAAAACTGTTTTTT

v_call: TRBV5-5
clone_size: .
d_call: .
j_call: TRBJ1-1
cdr3_aa: CASSFSGDGTEAFF
cdr3_nt: TGTGCCAGCAGCTTCTCCGGGGATGGCACTGAAGCTTTCTTT

v_call: TRBV7-2
clone_size: .
d_call: .
j_call: TRBJ1-5
cdr3_aa: CASSLESDSNQPQHF
cdr3_nt: TGTGCCAGCAGCTTGGAGTCCGATAGCAATCAGCCCCAGCATTTT

v_call: TRBV7-2
clone_size: .
d_call: .
j_call: TRBJ1-4
cdr3_aa: CASSLSRDGGREKLFF
cdr3_nt: TGTGCCAGCAGCCTCAGCCGGGACGGGGGGCGTGAAAAACTGTTTTTT

v_call: TRBV9
clone_size: .
d_call: .
j_call: TRBJ2-2
cdr3_aa: CASSVVSGARTGELFF
cdr3_nt: TGTGCCAGCAGCGTAGTTTCAGGGGCGCGCACCGGGGAGCTGTTTTTT

v_call: TRBV4-1
clone_size: few
d_call: TRBD1
j_call: TRBJ2-3
cdr3_aa: CASSQAPQGATDTQYF
cdr3_nt: TGCGCCAGCAGCCAAGCTCCACAGGGGGCCACAGATACGCAGTATTTT

v_call: TRBV6-5
clone_size: .
d_call: .
j_call: TRBJ1-1
cdr3_aa: CASSFSQDTNTEAFF
cdr3_nt: TGTGCCAGCAGTTTTTCCCAGGATACGAACACTGAAGCTTTCTTT

v_call: TRBV7-2
clone_size: .
d_call: TRBD2
j_call: TRBJ2-3
cdr3_aa: CASSLLVGGADTQYF
cdr3_nt: TGTGCCAGCAGCTTATTGGTCGGGGGGGCAGATACGCAGTATTTT

v_call: TRBV4-1
clone_size: .
d_call: TRBD1
j_call: TRBJ1-1
cdr3_aa: CASSQVPDRDTEAFF
cdr3_nt: TGCGCCAGCAGCCAAGTACCGGACAGGGACACTGAAGCTTTCTTT

v_call: TRBV11-2
clone_size: .
d_call: TRBD2
j_call: TRBJ2-1
cdr3_aa: CASSLVHTSGGPYNEQFF
cdr3_nt: TGTGCCAGCAGCTTAGTCCATACTAGCGGGGGGCCTTACAATGAGCAGTTCTTC

v_call: TRBV5-1
clone_size: .
d_call: TRBD1
j_call: TRBJ1-1
cdr3_aa: CASSLGATGDTEAFF
cdr3_nt: TGCGCCAGCAGCTTGGGAGCGACAGGGGACACTGAAGCTTTCTTT

v_call: TRBV7-2
clone_size: .
d_call: TRBD1
j_call: TRBJ1-2
cdr3_aa: CASSRDRVRYGYTF
cdr3_nt: TGTGCCAGCAGCCGGGACAGGGTGCGTTATGGCTACACCTTC

v_call: TRBV7-8
clone_size: .
d_call: .
j_call: TRBJ1-6
cdr3_aa: CASSLEFVLSPLHF
cdr3_nt: TGTGCCAGCAGCTTAGAATTCGTTCTCTCACCCCTCCACTTT

v_call: TRBV6-9
clone_size: .
d_call: TRBD2
j_call: TRBJ2-1
cdr3_aa: CASSRKRGGDNEQFF
cdr3_nt: TGTGCCAGCAGCCGCAAACGGGGGGGCGACAATGAGCAGTTCTTC

v_call: TRBV6-5
clone_size: .
d_call: TRBD1
j_call: TRBJ1-1
cdr3_aa: CASSPRGDTEAFF
cdr3_nt: TGTGCCAGCAGTCCCAGGGGGGACACTGAAGCTTTCTTT

v_call: TRBV11-2
clone_size: .
d_call: TRBD1
j_call: TRBJ1-1
cdr3_aa: CASSYRQGSEAFF
cdr3_nt: TGTGCCAGCAGCTACCGACAGGGGTCTGAAGCTTTCTTT

v_call: TRBV6-2/TRBV6-3
clone_size: .
d_call: .
j_call: TRBJ2-1
cdr3_aa: CASSYPGISYNEQFF
cdr3_nt: TGTGCCAGCAGTTACCCGGGGATCTCCTACAATGAGCAGTTCTTC

v_call: TRBV10-1
clone_size: .
d_call: .
j_call: TRBJ1-1
cdr3_aa: CAGDQTGPPNTEAFF
cdr3_nt: TGCGCCGGAGATCAGACAGGACCGCCGAACACTGAAGCTTTCTTT

v_call: TRBV29-1
clone_size: .
d_call: TRBD2
j_call: TRBJ2-1
cdr3_aa: CSVDNLRGIDYEQFF
cdr3_nt: TGCAGCGTTGATAACTTGCGGGGGATCGATTATGAGCAGTTCTTC

v_call: TRBV3-1/TRBV3-2
clone_size: .
d_call: .
j_call: TRBJ2-1
cdr3_aa: CASSQPEVEQFF
cdr3_nt: TGTGCCAGCAGCCAACCGGAGGTTGAGCAGTTCTTC

v_call: TRBV6-2/TRBV6-3
clone_size: .
d_call: .
j_call: TRBJ1-1
cdr3_aa: CASSYRGDTEAFF
cdr3_nt: TGTGCCAGCAGTTACAGAGGAGACACTGAAGCTTTCTTT

v_call: TRBV7-6
clone_size: .
d_call: .
j_call: TRBJ2-5
cdr3_aa: CASSFSLAETQYF
cdr3_nt: TGTGCCAGCAGCTTTTCCCTAGCGGAGACCCAGTACTTC

v_call: TRBV6-5
clone_size: .
d_call: TRBD2
j_call: TRBJ2-7
cdr3_aa: CASSYASGATYEQYF
cdr3_nt: TGTGCCAGCAGTTACGCTAGCGGGGCGACCTACGAGCAGTACTTC

v_call: TRBV19
clone_size: .
d_call: .
j_call: TRBJ2-2
cdr3_aa: CASSAPYTTNTGELFF
cdr3_nt: TGTGCCAGTTCCGCCCCTTATACAACGAACACCGGGGAGCTGTTTTTT

v_call: TRBV27
clone_size: .
d_call: TRBD2
j_call: TRBJ2-5
cdr3_aa: CASSLLPRAGKETQYF
cdr3_nt: TGTGCCAGCAGTCTATTACCCCGAGCGGGGAAGGAGACCCAGTACTTC

v_call: TRBV6-5
clone_size: .
d_call: .
j_call: TRBJ1-5
cdr3_aa: CASSYGGNQPQHF
cdr3_nt: TGTGCCAGCAGTTACGGGGGGAATCAGCCCCAGCATTTT

v_call: TRBV5-4
clone_size: .
d_call: .
j_call: TRBJ1-1
cdr3_aa: CAIQEGGNTEAFF
cdr3_nt: TGTGCCATACAGGAAGGGGGGAACACTGAAGCTTTCTTT

v_call: TRBV7-8
clone_size: .
d_call: TRBD2
j_call: TRBJ2-1
cdr3_aa: CASQTSGGLSEQFF
cdr3_nt: TGTGCGAGTCAGACTAGCGGGGGTTTGAGTGAGCAGTTCTTC

v_call: TRBV11-2
clone_size: few
d_call: TRBD1
j_call: TRBJ2-2
cdr3_aa: CASSLNRGANTGELFF
cdr3_nt: TGTGCCAGCAGCCTCAACAGGGGCGCGAACACCGGGGAGCTGTTTTTT

v_call: TRBV7-8
clone_size: .
d_call: .
j_call: TRBJ1-4
cdr3_aa: CASSPGRRLTNEKLFF
cdr3_nt: TGTGCCAGCAGCCCCGGACGGAGGTTAACTAATGAAAAACTGTTTTTT

v_call: TRBV3-1/TRBV3-2
clone_size: .
d_call: TRBD1
j_call: TRBJ1-4
cdr3_aa: CASSPQGALDEKLFF
cdr3_nt: TGTGCCAGCAGCCCACAGGGGGCATTGGATGAAAAACTGTTTTTT

v_call: TRBV7-9
clone_size: .
d_call: TRBD1
j_call: TRBJ2-5
cdr3_aa: CASSTRTGGETQYF
cdr3_nt: TGTGCCAGCAGCACTCGGACAGGGGGAGAGACCCAGTACTTC

v_call: TRBV4-3
clone_size: .
d_call: TRBD1
j_call: TRBJ1-1
cdr3_aa: CASSQDRGLTGNTEAFF
cdr3_nt: TGCGCCAGCAGCCAAGACAGGGGGCTTACAGGAAACACTGAAGCTTTCTTT

v_call: TRBV4-2
clone_size: .
d_call: TRBD1
j_call: TRBJ1-2
cdr3_aa: CASSQGTGFLGGYTF
cdr3_nt: TGTGCCAGCAGCCAAGGGACAGGTTTCTTAGGGGGCTACACCTTC

v_call: TRBV7-2
clone_size: .
d_call: TRBD2
j_call: TRBJ2-1
cdr3_aa: CASSPGLAYNEQFF
cdr3_nt: TGTGCCAGCAGCCCCGGACTAGCTTACAATGAGCAGTTCTTC

v_call: TRBV15
clone_size: .
d_call: .
j_call: TRBJ1-5
cdr3_aa: CATSRTNSNQPQHF
cdr3_nt: TGTGCCACCAGCAGAACAAATAGCAATCAGCCCCAGCATTTT

v_call: TRBV27
clone_size: .
d_call: TRBD1
j_call: TRBJ1-1
cdr3_aa: CASSDGTGRTEAFF
cdr3_nt: TGTGCCAGCAGCGACGGGACAGGGAGGACTGAAGCTTTCTTT

v_call: TRBV5-4
clone_size: .
d_call: TRBD1
j_call: TRBJ1-6
cdr3_aa: CASSSGQGALNSPLHF
cdr3_nt: TGTGCCAGCAGCTCGGGACAGGGGGCGCTTAATTCACCCCTCCACTTT

v_call: TRBV1
clone_size: once
d_call: .
j_call: TRBJ2-7
cdr3_aa: CTSSQDQPSGGHSYEQYF
cdr3_nt: TGCACCAGCAGCCAAGATCAGCCTAGCGGGGGGCACTCCTACGAGCAGTACTTC

v_call: TRBV11-2
clone_size: .
d_call: TRBD1
j_call: TRBJ1-2
cdr3_aa: CASSLGTGVYGYTF
cdr3_nt: TGTGCCAGCAGCTTAGGGACAGGGGTCTATGGCTACACCTTC

v_call: TRBV7-8
clone_size: .
d_call: TRBD1
j_call: TRBJ1-6
cdr3_aa: CASSRPTGVNSPLHF
cdr3_nt: TGTGCCAGCAGCCGGCCCACAGGGGTTAATTCACCCCTCCACTTT